The source of this T cell receptor beta chain is a study of cytomegalovirus exposure and HLA in healthy donors. Profiled with immunoSEQ multiplex PCR; TCRdb holds only in-frame clones, not every one. Among around 150,000 clones listed, about 90% were seen once. The trim removed 8 bases at V and 5 bases at J, leaving 6 bases unmatched. The CDR3 has 13 residues. Germline lookup yields CDR1 MNHNS and CDR2 SASEGT. The TCR was taken from a woman aged 18-29 years in good health and CMV-seropositive. V usage is TRBV6-1 and J usage is TRBJ1-1; 9 bases map to TRBD1. Sequenced input: PBMCs. The CDR3 DNA is TGTGCCAGCCGGGGACAGGGTCTTACTGAAGCTTTCTTT. As protein: CASRGQGLTEAFF.